These 12 T cell receptor beta chains were sequenced from one sample in a study of beta chain features in type 1 diabetes. The authors reverse transcribed all of the isolated RNA, so sequencing captured expressed TCRB transcripts. Clones were sequenced by immunoSEQ multiplex PCR, and TCRdb holds only the in-frame ones, with some missing. The sample lists 300,000 to 350,000 clones, approximately 13% occurring once. These receptors have no known antigen. Broader study findings: Among patients with Type 1 diabetes, TCRB CDR3s were moderately but significantly shorter in every one of the four CD4+ subsets.

Sequenced input: naive CD4+ T cells from blood. The receptors here all came from a woman between 18 and 29 years old with type 1 diabetes.

The chain carries TRBV5-4 and TRBJ1-1; maybe TRBD1 (5 bases). Trimming stripped 4 bases from V and 2 bases from J, with 9 bases between. Germline lookup yields CDR1 SGHNT and CDR2 YYREEE (reference sequence). CDR3 size: 13 residues. The CDR3 DNA is TGTGCCAGCAGCCAGGGACTTAACACTGAAGCTTTCTTT. This translates into CASSQGLNTEAFF.

This clone has more than one count but fewer than ten. The chain couples TRBV30 to TRBJ2-6; the D is unclear. The germline V and J ends were trimmed by 2 bases and 3 bases, with 5 bases remaining between them. Germline V CDR1 and CDR2: GTSNPN, SVGIG (reference sequence). CDR3 length: 13 amino acids. The CDR3 DNA reads TGTGCCTGGAGTTCGGGTGGGGCCAACGTCCTGACTTTC. Amino acid sequence: CAWSSGGANVLTF.

This clone came up a few times. V is TRBV5-1 and J is TRBJ1-5; no reliable D call. CDR3 length: 14 amino acids. V was trimmed by 4 bases and J by 4 bases, leaving 12 bases between them. Germline V CDR1 and CDR2: SGHRS, YFSETQ. The CDR3 sequence is CASSPEGGNQPQHF. CDR3 nucleotides: TGCGCCAGCAGCCCCGAGGGAGGAAATCAGCCCCAGCATTTT.

This clone was observed a handful of times. The rearrangement uses TRBV5-1 and TRBJ2-3; D possibly corresponds to TRBD2 (5 bases). In germline, CDR1 is SGHRS, CDR2 YFSETQ. The CDR3 has 14 amino acids. V was shortened by 0 bases and J by 6 bases, with 11 bases between the two germline ends. The CDR3 loop is CASSLALGVDTQYF. The CDR3 DNA is TGCGCCAGCAGCTTGGCCCTCGGGGTGGATACGCAGTATTTT. The full variable domain, in which reference TRBV5-1 and TRBJ2-3 provide the parts outside the CDR3, is KAGVTQTPRYLIKTRGQQVTLSCSPISGHRSVSWYQQTPGQGLQFLFEYFSETQRNKGNFPGRFSGRQFSNSRSEMNVSTLELGDSALYLCASSLALGVDTQYFGPGTRLTVL.

This clone has a handful of counts. The J gene is TRBJ2-3, the V gene TRBV11-3; maybe TRBD2 (6 bases). CDR1 and CDR2 from the germline V gene are SGHNT and YENEEA. This CDR3 is 15 amino acids long. V was pared by 4 bases and J by 0 bases, with 11 bases between. The CDR3 region has the DNA TGTGCCAGCAGCTCCGGGGGAATCAGCACAGATACGCAGTATTTT. Translating it yields CASSSGGISTDTQYF.

This clone has only a few counts. The gene calls are TRBV4-3 and TRBJ2-2; 7 bases fit TRBD2. With 5 bases clipped from V and 4 bases from J, the junction kept 10 bases outside the gene matches. CDR1 and CDR2 from the germline V gene are LGHNA and YSLEER. The CDR3 length is 16 residues. The CDR3 loop reads CASSLDTGEGTGELFF. DNA of the CDR3: TGCGCCAGCAGCTTGGACACGGGGGAGGGCACCGGGGAGCTGTTTTTT.

This clone was counted a few times. The rearrangement joins TRBV18 to TRBJ2-7, with D possibly being TRBD2 (6 bases). Germline values: CDR1 KGHSH, CDR2 LQKENI. V was cut by 2 bases and J by 3 bases, with 14 bases left in between. CDR3 size: 15 residues. The CDR3 sequence is CASSPYSGLIYEQYF. As DNA, the CDR3 is TGTGCCAGCTCACCATATTCGGGACTCATCTACGAGCAGTACTTC.

The V call is TRBV4-3, the J call TRBJ2-3, with D uncertain. Germline assignment: CDR1 LGHNA and CDR2 YSLEER. This CDR3 is built from 18 residues. V was shortened by 2 bases and J by 0 bases, with 18 bases between the two germline ends. This CDR3 reads CASSQSQWRSASTDTQYF. For the CDR3, the DNA is TGCGCCAGCAGCCAATCCCAGTGGCGGAGTGCTAGCACAGATACGCAGTATTTT.

This clone came up a few times. The V gene is TRBV27, the J gene TRBJ2-7, with TRBD1 identical over 10 bases. The germline CDR1 and CDR2 sequences are MNHEY and SMNVEV (reference sequence). The CDR3 runs to 14 residues. Trimming took 5 bases from V and 4 from J; bases not matched to a gene: 5. The CDR3 loop reads CASSLRTGGYEQYV. As DNA, the CDR3 is TGTGCCAGCAGTCTCCGGACAGGGGGTTACGAGCAGTACGTC.

The sample holds a few counts of this clone. The genes are TRBV29-1 and TRBJ2-5; possibly TRBD2 for D (5 bases). V lost 6 bases and J lost 2, with 7 bases in between. In germline, CDR1 is SQVTM, CDR2 ANQGSEA. The CDR3 is 11 residues long. The CDR3 sequence is CSVEGQETQYF. The CDR3, as DNA: TGCAGCGTAGAGGGTCAAGAGACCCAGTACTTC.

This clone occurred a few times. V gene TRBV5-4 combines with J gene TRBJ2-2, with 11 positions matching TRBD2. Germline V gives CDR1 SGHNT, CDR2 YYREEE (reference sequence). J gave up 2 bases and V 4 bases, and 4 bases lay outside the gene matches. CDR3 length equals 16 residues. CDR3 nucleotide sequence: TGTGCCAGCAGCGGCGGGACTAGCGGCAACACCGGGGAGCTGTTTTTT. Translated: CASSGGTSGNTGELFF.

The V and J genes are TRBV5-1 and TRBJ2-1; possible D gene TRBD1, 6 bases. V lost 4 bases to trimming and J lost 4 bases, with 21 bases between them. Germline V gene lookup returns CDR1 SGHRS and CDR2 YFSETQ. This CDR3 comprises 17 residues. The CDR3 sequence is CASSREAGTYLYNEQFF. CDR3 nucleotides: TGCGCCAGCAGCCGGGAAGCCGGGACATATCTTTACAATGAGCAGTTCTTC.